The present T cell receptor (beta chain) was sequenced within a study of blood T cell repertoires in COVID-19. For the study at large: Acute-phase and convalescent COVID-19 samples originated in the United States, Italy and Spain.

This CDR3 comprises 12 residues. The V segment lost 3 bases and the J segment 10 bases; nucleotides outside the gene matches: 5. The germline CDR1 and CDR2 sequences are LGHDT and YNNKEL (reference sequence). Generated by immunoSEQ multiplex PCR, the TCRdb table keeps only in-frame clones and is missing some. The sample lists some 460,000 clones, approximately 90% seen once, with 0.7% in the top ten. Everyone who took part was roughly 18 to 95 years old, and they came from about two dozen US areas. Assignments of participants to cohorts depended upon their own reported clinical history. This TCR was sampled from a woman under 30 who had recovered from COVID-19. This chain uses TRBV3-1 (or the pseudogene TRBV3-2) with TRBJ2-5; TRBD2 matches 7 bases. Sequencing was carried out using PBMCs or T cells enriched from blood (not recorded which). The CDR3 reads CASSQGWGGQYF. The CDR3 coding sequence is TGTGCCAGCAGCCAGGGATGGGGGGGCCAGTACTTC.